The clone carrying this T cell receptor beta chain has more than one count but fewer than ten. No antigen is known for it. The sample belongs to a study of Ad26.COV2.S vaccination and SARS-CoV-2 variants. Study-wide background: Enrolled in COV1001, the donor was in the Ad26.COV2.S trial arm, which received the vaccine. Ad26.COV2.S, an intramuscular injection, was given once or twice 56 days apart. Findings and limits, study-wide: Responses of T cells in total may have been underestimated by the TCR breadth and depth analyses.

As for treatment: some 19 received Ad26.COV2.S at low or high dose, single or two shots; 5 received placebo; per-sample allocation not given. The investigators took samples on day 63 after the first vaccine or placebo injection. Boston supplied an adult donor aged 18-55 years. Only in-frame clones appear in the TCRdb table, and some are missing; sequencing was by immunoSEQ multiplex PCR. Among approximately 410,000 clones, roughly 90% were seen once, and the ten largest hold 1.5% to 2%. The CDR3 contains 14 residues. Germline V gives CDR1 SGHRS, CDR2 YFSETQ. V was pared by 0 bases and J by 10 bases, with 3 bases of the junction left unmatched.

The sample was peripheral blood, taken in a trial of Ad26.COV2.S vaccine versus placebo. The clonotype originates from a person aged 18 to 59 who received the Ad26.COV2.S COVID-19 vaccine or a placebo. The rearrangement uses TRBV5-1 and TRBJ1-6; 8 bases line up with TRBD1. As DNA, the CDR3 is TGCGCCAGCAGCTTGGCAGGGGGCGAATCACCCCTCCACTTT. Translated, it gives CASSLAGGESPLHF.